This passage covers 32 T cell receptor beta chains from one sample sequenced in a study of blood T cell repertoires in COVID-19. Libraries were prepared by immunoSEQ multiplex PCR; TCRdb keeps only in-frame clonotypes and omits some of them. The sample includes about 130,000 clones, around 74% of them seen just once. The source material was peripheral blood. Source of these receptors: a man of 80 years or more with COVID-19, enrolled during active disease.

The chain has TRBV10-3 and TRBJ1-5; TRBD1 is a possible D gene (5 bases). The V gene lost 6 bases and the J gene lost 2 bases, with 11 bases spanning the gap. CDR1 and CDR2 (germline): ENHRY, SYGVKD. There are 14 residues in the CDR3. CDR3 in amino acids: CAISRESGNQPQHF. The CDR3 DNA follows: TGTGCCATCAGCAGGGAATCGGGCAATCAGCCCCAGCATTTT.

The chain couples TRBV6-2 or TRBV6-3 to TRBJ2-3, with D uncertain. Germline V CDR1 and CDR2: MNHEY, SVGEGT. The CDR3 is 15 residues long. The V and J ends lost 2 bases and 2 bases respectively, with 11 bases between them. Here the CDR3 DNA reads TGTGCCAGCAGTTACACTACGCACCCCACAGATACGCAGTATTTT. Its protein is CASSYTTHPTDTQYF.

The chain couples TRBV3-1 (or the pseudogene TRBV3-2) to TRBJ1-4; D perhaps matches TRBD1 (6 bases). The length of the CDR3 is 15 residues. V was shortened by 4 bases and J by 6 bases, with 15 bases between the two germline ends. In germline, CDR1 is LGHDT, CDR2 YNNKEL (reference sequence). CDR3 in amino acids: CASSLIRGRDEKLFF. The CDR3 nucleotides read TGTGCCAGCAGCCTTATCAGGGGACGTGATGAAAAACTGTTTTTT.

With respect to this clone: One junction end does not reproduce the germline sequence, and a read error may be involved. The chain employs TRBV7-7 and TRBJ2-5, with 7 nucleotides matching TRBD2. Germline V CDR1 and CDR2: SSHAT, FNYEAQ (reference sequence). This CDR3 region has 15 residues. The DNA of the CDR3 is TGTGCTAGCAGCCCGAGCGGGATAGTCCAAGAGACCCAGTACTTC. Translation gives CASSPSGIVQETQYF. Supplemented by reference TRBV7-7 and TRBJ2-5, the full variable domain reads GAGVSQSPRYKVTKRGQDVTLRCDPISSHATLYWYQQALGQGPEFLTYFNYEAQPDKSGLPSDRFSAERPEGSISTLTIQRTEQRDSAMYRCASSPSGIVQETQYFGPGTRLLVL.

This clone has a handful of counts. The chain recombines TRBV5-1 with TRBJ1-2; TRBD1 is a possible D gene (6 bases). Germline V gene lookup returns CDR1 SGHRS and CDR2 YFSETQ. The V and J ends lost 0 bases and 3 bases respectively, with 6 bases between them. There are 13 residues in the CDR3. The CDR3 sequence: CASSLGQDYGYTF. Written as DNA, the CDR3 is TGCGCCAGCAGCTTGGGACAGGACTATGGCTACACCTTC.

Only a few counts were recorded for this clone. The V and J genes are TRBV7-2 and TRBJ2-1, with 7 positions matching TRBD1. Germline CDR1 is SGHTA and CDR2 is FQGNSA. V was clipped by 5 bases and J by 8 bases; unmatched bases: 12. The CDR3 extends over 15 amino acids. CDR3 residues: CASSPIGTASDEQFF. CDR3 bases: TGTGCCAGCAGCCCGATCGGGACAGCCTCGGATGAGCAGTTCTTC.

The CDR3 reads CASSPWVGGYEQYF. CDR3 DNA sequence: TGTGCCAGCAGTCCCTGGGTTGGGGGGTACGAGCAGTACTTC. This chain connects TRBV28 to TRBJ2-7; tentative D call: TRBD2 (6 bases). Germline lookup yields CDR1 MDHEN and CDR2 SYDVKM. The CDR3 runs to 14 residues. Trimming took off 5 bases at V and 4 bases at J, with 15 bases between the two ends.

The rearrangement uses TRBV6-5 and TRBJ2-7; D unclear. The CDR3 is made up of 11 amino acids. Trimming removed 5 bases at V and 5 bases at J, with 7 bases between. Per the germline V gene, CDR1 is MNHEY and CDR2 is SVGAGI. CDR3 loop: CASSLADEQYF. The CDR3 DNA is TGTGCCAGCAGTCTGGCGGACGAGCAGTACTTC.

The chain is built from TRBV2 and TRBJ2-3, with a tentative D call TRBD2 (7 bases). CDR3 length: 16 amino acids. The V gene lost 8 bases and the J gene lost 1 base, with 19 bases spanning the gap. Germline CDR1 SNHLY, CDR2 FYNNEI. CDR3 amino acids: CASEGPQGRGTDTQYF. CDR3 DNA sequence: TGTGCCAGCGAAGGTCCCCAGGGGAGGGGCACAGATACGCAGTATTTT.

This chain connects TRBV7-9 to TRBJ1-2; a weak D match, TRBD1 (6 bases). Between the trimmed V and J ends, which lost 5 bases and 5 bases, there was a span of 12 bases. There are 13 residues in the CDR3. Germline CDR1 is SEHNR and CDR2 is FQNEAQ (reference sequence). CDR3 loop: CASSPQGGYGYTF. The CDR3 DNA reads TGTGCCAGCAGCCCACAGGGAGGGTATGGCTACACCTTC.

Here the CDR3 reads CSARPAYEQYF. The CDR3 DNA reads as TGCAGTGCCAGACCGGCCTACGAGCAGTACTTC. The chain is built from TRBV20-1 and TRBJ2-7; no reliable D call. Trimming took off 6 bases at V and 2 bases at J, with 8 bases between the two ends. Per germline, CDR1 DFQATT and CDR2 SNEGSKA (reference sequence). The CDR3 contains 11 residues.

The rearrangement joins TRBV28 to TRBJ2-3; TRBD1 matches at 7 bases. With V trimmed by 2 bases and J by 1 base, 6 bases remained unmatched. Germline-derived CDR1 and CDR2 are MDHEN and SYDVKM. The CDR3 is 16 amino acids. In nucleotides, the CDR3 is TGTGCCAGCAGTTTAAGGGGGCGCGGACGCACAGATACGCAGTATTTT. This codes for CASSLRGRGRTDTQYF.

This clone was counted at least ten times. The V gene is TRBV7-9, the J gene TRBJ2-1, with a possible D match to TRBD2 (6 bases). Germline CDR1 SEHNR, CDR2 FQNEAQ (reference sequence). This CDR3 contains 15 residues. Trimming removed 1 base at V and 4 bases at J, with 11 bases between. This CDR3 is CASSLERAGYNEQFF. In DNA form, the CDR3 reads TGTGCCAGCAGCTTAGAACGAGCGGGTTACAATGAGCAGTTCTTC.

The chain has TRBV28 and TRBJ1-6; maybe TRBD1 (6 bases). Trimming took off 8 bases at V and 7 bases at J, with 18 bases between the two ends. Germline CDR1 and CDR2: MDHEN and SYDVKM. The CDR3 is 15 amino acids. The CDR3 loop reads CASVGAGTGNSPLHF. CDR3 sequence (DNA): TGTGCCAGCGTGGGGGCAGGTACAGGGAATTCACCCCTCCACTTT.

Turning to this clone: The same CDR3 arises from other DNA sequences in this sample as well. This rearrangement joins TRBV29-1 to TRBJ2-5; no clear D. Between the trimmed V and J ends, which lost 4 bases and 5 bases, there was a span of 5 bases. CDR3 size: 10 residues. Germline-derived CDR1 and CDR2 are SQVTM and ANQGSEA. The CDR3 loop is CSVALETQYF. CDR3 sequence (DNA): TGCAGCGTTGCTCTGGAGACCCAGTACTTC.

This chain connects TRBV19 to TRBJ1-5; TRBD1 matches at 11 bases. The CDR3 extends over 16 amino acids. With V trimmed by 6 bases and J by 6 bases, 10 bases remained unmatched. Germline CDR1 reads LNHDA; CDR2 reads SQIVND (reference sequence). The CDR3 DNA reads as TGTGCCAGTAGCCGATACCGGACAGGGGGCGGTCAGCCCCAGCATTTT. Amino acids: CASSRYRTGGGQPQHF.

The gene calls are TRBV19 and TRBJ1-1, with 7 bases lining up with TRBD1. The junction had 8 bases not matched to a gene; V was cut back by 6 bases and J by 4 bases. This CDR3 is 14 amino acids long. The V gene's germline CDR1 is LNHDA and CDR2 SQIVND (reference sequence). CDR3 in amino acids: CASRETGSFTEAFF. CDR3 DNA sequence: TGTGCCAGTAGGGAGACAGGGTCGTTCACTGAAGCTTTCTTT. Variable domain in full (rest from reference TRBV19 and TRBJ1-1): DGGITQSPKYLFRKEGQNVTLSCEQNLNHDAMYWYRQDPGQGLRLIYYSQIVNDFQKGDIAEGYSVSREKKESFPLTVTSAQKNPTAFYLCASRETGSFTEAFFGQGTRLTVV.

This CDR3 is CASSPGTGSYEQYF. The CDR3, as DNA: TGTGCCAGCAGTCCCGGGACAGGGTCTTACGAGCAGTACTTC. The rearrangement links TRBV28 to TRBJ2-7; TRBD1 matches 9 bases. Germline assignment: CDR1 MDHEN and CDR2 SYDVKM. This CDR3 comprises 14 residues. With V trimmed by 5 bases and J by 4 bases, 6 bases remained unmatched.

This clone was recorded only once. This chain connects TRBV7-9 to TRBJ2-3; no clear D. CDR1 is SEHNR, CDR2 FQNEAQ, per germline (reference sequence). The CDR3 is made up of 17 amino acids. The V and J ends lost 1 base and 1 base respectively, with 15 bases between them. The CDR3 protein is CASSLGRTLQGTDTQYF. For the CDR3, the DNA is TGTGCCAGCAGCTTAGGCAGAACTTTGCAGGGCACAGATACGCAGTATTTT.

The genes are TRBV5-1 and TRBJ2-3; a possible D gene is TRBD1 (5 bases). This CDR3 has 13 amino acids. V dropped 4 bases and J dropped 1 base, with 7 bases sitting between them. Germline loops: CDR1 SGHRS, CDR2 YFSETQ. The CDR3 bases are TGCGCCAGCAGCCCACAGGGCACAGATACGCAGTATTTT. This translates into CASSPQGTDTQYF.

The CDR3 here is CASSLNSGTLNTEAFF. The CDR3 bases are TGTGCCAGTAGTCTGAATTCCGGGACTTTGAACACTGAAGCTTTCTTT. The genes are TRBV19 and TRBJ1-1; a weak D match, TRBD1 (5 bases). Germline CDR1 and CDR2: LNHDA and SQIVND (reference sequence). This CDR3 has 16 residues. Trimming pared 5 bases from V and 0 bases from J, leaving 16 bases between.

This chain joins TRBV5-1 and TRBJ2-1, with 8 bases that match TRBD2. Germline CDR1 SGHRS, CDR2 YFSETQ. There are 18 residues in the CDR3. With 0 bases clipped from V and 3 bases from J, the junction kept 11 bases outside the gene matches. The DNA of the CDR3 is TGCGCCAGCAGCTTGGTAACTAGCGGACTAGAGGTCTACAATGAGCAGTTCTTC. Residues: CASSLVTSGLEVYNEQFF. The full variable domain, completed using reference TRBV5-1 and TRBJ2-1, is KAGVTQTPRYLIKTRGQQVTLSCSPISGHRSVSWYQQTPGQGLQFLFEYFSETQRNKGNFPGRFSGRQFSNSRSEMNVSTLELGDSALYLCASSLVTSGLEVYNEQFFGPGTRLTVL.

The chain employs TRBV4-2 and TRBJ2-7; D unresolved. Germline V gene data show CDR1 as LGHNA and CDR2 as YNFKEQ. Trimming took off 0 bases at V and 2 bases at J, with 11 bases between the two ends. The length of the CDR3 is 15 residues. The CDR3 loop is CASSQDWAGTYEQYF. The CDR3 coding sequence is TGTGCCAGCAGCCAAGATTGGGCAGGCACCTACGAGCAGTACTTC.

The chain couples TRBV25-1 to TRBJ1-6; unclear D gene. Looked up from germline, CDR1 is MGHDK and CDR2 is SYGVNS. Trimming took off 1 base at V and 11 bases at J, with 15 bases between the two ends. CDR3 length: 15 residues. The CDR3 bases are TGTGCCAGCAGTGAATTCGGCAGGTCGAGGGCACCCCTCCACTTT. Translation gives CASSEFGRSRAPLHF.

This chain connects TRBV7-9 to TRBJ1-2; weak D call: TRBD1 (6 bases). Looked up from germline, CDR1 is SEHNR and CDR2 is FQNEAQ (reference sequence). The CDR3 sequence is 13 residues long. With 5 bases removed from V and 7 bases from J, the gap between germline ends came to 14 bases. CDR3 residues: CASSPARGFGYTF. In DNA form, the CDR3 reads TGTGCCAGCAGCCCCGCGAGGGGGTTTGGCTACACCTTC.

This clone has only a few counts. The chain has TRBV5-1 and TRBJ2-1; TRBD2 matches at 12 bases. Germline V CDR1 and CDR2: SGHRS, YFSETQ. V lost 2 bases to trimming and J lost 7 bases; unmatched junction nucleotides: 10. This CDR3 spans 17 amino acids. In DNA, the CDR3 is TGCGCCAGCAGCTTCCCCGAGGGACTAGCGGGCATGAATGAGCAGTTCTTC. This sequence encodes CASSFPEGLAGMNEQFF.

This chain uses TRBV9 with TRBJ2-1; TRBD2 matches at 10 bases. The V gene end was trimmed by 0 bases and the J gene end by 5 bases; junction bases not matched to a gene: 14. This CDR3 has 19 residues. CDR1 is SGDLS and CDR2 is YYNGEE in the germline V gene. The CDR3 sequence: CASSVASASGGLGHNEQFF. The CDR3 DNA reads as TGTGCCAGCAGCGTAGCATCGGCTAGCGGGGGTCTGGGCCACAATGAGCAGTTCTTC.

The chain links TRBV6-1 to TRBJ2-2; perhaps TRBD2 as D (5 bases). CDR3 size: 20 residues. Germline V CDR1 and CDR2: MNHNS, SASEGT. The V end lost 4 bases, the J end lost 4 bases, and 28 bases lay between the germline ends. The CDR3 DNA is TGTGCCAGCAGTGTATTGTCGTGGAGCGGCGTAGGGTCGAGCACCGGGGAGCTGTTTTTT. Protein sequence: CASSVLSWSGVGSSTGELFF.

CDR3 amino acids: CAIRGGQEEKLFF. CDR3 DNA: TGTGCCATCAGGGGGGGACAGGAAGAAAAACTGTTTTTT. The genes are TRBV10-3 and TRBJ1-4; 8 nucleotides align to TRBD1. This CDR3 contains 13 residues. V trimming: 6 bases; J trimming: 8 bases; junction bases outside the gene matches: 5. CDR1 is ENHRY and CDR2 is SYGVKD in the germline V gene.

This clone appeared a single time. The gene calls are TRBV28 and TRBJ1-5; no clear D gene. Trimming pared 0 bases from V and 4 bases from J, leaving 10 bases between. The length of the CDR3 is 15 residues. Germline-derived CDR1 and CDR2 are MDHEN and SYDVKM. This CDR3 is CASSLWGRANQPQHF. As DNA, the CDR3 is TGTGCCAGCAGTTTATGGGGGAGGGCGAATCAGCCCCAGCATTTT.

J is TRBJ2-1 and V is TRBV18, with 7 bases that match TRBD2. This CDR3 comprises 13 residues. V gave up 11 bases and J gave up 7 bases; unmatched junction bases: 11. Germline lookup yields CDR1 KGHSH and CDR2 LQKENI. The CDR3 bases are TGTGCCCTAGCGGCCTCAGTGGGGAATGAGCAGTTCTTC. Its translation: CALAASVGNEQFF.

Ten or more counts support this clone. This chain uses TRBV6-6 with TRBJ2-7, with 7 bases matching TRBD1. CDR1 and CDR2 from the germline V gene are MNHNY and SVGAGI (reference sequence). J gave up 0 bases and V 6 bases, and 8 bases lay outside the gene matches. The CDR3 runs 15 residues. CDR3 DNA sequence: TGTGCCAGCAGCCCTCTGACAGGGAGCTCCTACGAGCAGTACTTC. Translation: CASSPLTGSSYEQYF.